The clone carrying this TCR beta chain is a singleton in its sample. What it binds is not known. Genes and germline come from the mouse. The CDR3 goes on 1 residue after the read ends, and that part is filled in from the germline J gene. This sample was taken from a study of tissue T cells after allogeneic stem cell transplantation. V shed 1 base and J shed 1 base, with 8 bases lying between them. Germline V CDR1 and CDR2: FNHDT, SITEND (reference sequence). The CDR3 contains 15 residues. The study's findings and limits: Anatomically similar tissues had similar TCR repertoires within each patient. Tissue-detected TCR repertoire was only partly captured by blood and spleen T cells.

TCRbeta CDR3 was sequenced at survey depth with template counts. The protocol was immunoSEQ multiplex PCR, while the TCRdb copy is restricted to in-frame clones and leaves out a portion. This repertoire shows around 51,000 clones, about 73% found once; its top ten account for roughly 0.55%. Material: sorted cells pooled from one or two spleens. The TCR comes from a pool of C57BL/6 mice in good health. The chain is built from TRBV19 and TRBJ2-2; D is perhaps TRBD1 (5 bases). CDR3 protein: CASSIRTKNTGQLYF. The CDR3 bases that were read are TGTGCCAGCAGTATAAGGACAAAAAACACCGGGCAGCTCTAC.